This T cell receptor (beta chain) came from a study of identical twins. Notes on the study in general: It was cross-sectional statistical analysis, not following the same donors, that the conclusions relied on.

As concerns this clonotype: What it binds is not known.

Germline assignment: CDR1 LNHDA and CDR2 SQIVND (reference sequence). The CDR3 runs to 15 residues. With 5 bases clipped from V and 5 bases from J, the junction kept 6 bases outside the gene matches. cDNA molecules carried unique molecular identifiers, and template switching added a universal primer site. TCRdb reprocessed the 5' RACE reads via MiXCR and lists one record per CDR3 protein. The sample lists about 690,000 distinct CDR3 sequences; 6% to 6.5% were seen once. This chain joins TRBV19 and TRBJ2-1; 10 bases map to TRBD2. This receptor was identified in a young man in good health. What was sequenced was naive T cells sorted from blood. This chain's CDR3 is CASSGPGLANNEQFF. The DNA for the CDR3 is TGTGCCAGTAGTGGGCCGGGACTAGCGAACAATGAGCAGTTCTTC.